One and the same sample provided the 4 T cell receptor beta chains below, sequenced in a study of T cell repertoires in cytomegalovirus infection. Via MiXCR, TCRdb re-called the reads, giving one row per CDR3 protein. The table shows around 210,000 distinct CDR3 sequences, with approximately 7% occurring only once. Material for sequencing was PBMCs. These receptors were collected from a human donor in good health (CMV status not recorded). Some clones in this sample may be carry-over from other donors' samples.

The chain is built from TRBV30 and TRBJ2-7; D gene unclear. Between the trimmed V and J ends, which lost 0 bases and 5 bases, there was a span of 8 bases. The CDR3 totals 12 residues. Germline CDR1 and CDR2: GTSNPN and SVGIG (reference sequence). CDR3 nucleotides: TGTGCCTGGAGTGTAGGGCAGAACGAGCAGTACTTC. It specifies CAWSVGQNEQYF.

This clonotype came up many times. This sequence joins TRBV12-3 or TRBV12-4 and TRBJ2-3; 11 nucleotides align to TRBD2. Losses at the gene ends were 5 bases for V and 1 base for J; bases not matched to a gene: 2. This CDR3 has 15 amino acids. CDR3 DNA sequence: TGTGCCAGCAGTCCACTAGCGGGGGGCACAGATACGCAGTATTTT. As protein: CASSPLAGGTDTQYF.

This clonotype was found a few times. The V and J genes are TRBV19 and TRBJ2-3; TRBD2 agrees at 11 bases. CDR3 length equals 15 residues. J lost 6 bases, V lost 3 bases, and 5 bases had no gene match. Germline V lookup: CDR1 LNHDA, CDR2 SQIVND (reference sequence). As DNA, the CDR3 is TGTGCCAGTAGTATGAATAGCGGGGGGGCCGATACGCAGTATTTT. Protein product: CASSMNSGGADTQYF.

Many counts were recorded for this clonotype. The V gene is TRBV29-1, the J gene TRBJ1-1; no clear D. The CDR3 covers 10 residues. Germline V CDR1 and CDR2: SQVTM, ANQGSEA. V lost 0 bases, J lost 8 bases, and 4 bases lay in between. The CDR3 reads CSVEEGEAFF. The CDR3, as DNA: TGCAGCGTTGAAGAAGGGGAAGCTTTCTTT.